This is a list of T cell receptor beta chains from one sample in a study of blood T cell repertoires in COVID-19. Sequenced by immunoSEQ multiplex PCR; TCRdb stores in-frame clones only, minus some. The profile shows 55,000 to 75,000 clones, about 80% of them singletons. Sequencing was done on a sample of peripheral blood. The receptor source for this set is a man older than 75 with active or convalescent COVID-19. Each CDR3 is given with its conserved first and last residue. D genes are given only for firm matches. Part of the rows lack a size; the others show once, few, many or a class for expanded clones.

TRBJ2-7 | TRBD2 | TRBV30 | NA | CACDSGNYEQYF | TGTGCCTGTGATAGCGGGAACTACGAGCAGTACTTC
TRBJ2-7 | NA | TRBV5-1 | few | CASSASGWNSEQYF | TGCGCCAGCAGTGCGTCAGGGTGGAATTCCGAGCAGTACTTC
TRBJ1-5 | NA | TRBV11-2 | NA | CASSFGPGGPQHF | TGTGCCAGCAGCTTTGGGCCCGGGGGGCCCCAGCATTTT
TRBJ2-3 | TRBD1 | TRBV7-2 | NA | CASSLDRGRNTQYF | TGTGCCAGCAGCTTAGACAGGGGGCGGAATACGCAGTATTTT
TRBJ1-5 | NA | TRBV7-2 | NA | CASSLVEGSGQPQHF | TGTGCCAGCAGCTTAGTTGAAGGATCGGGGCAGCCCCAGCATTTT
TRBJ2-7 | NA | TRBV3-1/TRBV3-2 | NA | CASSQNSRTYEQYF | TGTGCCAGCAGCCAAAACAGTAGAACCTACGAGCAGTACTTC
TRBJ1-5 | NA | TRBV10-3 | NA | CAISESRGTSNQPQHF | TGTGCCATCAGTGAGTCGAGGGGGACCAGCAATCAGCCCCAGCATTTT
TRBJ2-5 | NA | TRBV9 | NA | CASSRYQETQYF | TGTGCCAGCAGCCGGTACCAAGAGACCCAGTACTTC
TRBJ2-7 | TRBD1 | TRBV15 | NA | CATSRRPGQGNYEQYF | TGTGCCACCAGCAGACGTCCGGGACAGGGGAATTACGAGCAGTACTTC
TRBJ2-1 | TRBD2 | TRBV10-3 | NA | CAGGGIPEQFF | TGTGCCGGCGGGGGGATTCCAGAGCAGTTCTTC
TRBJ1-1 | NA | TRBV20-1 | NA | CSARFRPEAFF | TGCAGTGCTAGATTTCGTCCTGAAGCTTTCTTT
TRBJ2-5 | TRBD1 | TRBV7-9 | NA | CASSPQGAWETQYF | TGTGCCAGCAGCCCTCAGGGGGCCTGGGAGACCCAGTACTTC
TRBJ1-2 | TRBD1 | TRBV6-6 | many | CASSQPGTEDGYTF | TGTGCCAGCAGTCAACCCGGGACAGAAGATGGCTACACCTTC
TRBJ1-6 | TRBD1 | TRBV28 | NA | CASSLTGAGSPLHF | TGTGCCAGCAGTCTAACAGGGGCGGGTTCACCCCTCCACTTT
TRBJ2-1 | TRBD2 | TRBV5-1 | NA | CASSSREGRGSYNEQFF | TGCGCCAGCAGCTCTAGAGAGGGGAGGGGCTCCTACAATGAGCAGTTCTTC
TRBJ1-2 | NA | TRBV7-9 | NA | CASSLQAYYGYTF | TGTGCCAGCAGCCTACAGGCTTACTATGGCTACACCTTC
TRBJ2-3 | NA | TRBV5-4 | NA | CASSPGHLTDTQYF | TGTGCCAGCAGCCCGGGACACCTCACAGATACGCAGTATTTT
TRBJ2-2 | TRBD2 | TRBV9 | NA | CASSISASGENTGELFF | TGTGCCAGCAGCATCTCCGCCAGCGGGGAGAACACCGGGGAGCTGTTTTTT
TRBJ1-5 | NA | TRBV14 | once | CASSQARGPQHF | TGTGCCAGCAGCCAAGCCCGGGGGCCCCAGCATTTT
TRBJ2-1 | TRBD2 | TRBV5-1 | NA | CASSLAGGPVDEQFF | TGCGCCAGCAGTTTAGCGGGGGGGCCAGTTGATGAGCAGTTCTTC
TRBJ2-3 | TRBD2 | TRBV2 | NA | CASTVPLAGSTDTQYF | TGTGCCAGCACTGTCCCGCTAGCGGGTAGCACAGATACGCAGTATTTT
TRBJ2-7 | TRBD1 | TRBV11-2 | NA | CASSLGQSNEQYF | TGTGCCAGCAGCTTGGGACAGTCCAACGAGCAGTACTTC
TRBJ2-7 | NA | TRBV5-1 | NA | CASGWGRDTRDYEQYF | TGCGCCAGCGGATGGGGTAGGGACACAAGGGACTACGAGCAGTACTTC
TRBJ2-7 | NA | TRBV5-4 | once | CASSTGTTSYEQYF | TGTGCCAGCAGCACCGGGACAACCTCCTACGAGCAGTACTTC
TRBJ1-1 | NA | TRBV6-5 | few | CASSKSPRGKTEAFF | TGTGCCAGCAGTAAGTCTCCGCGAGGGAAGACTGAAGCTTTCTTT
TRBJ1-1 | NA | TRBV9 | NA | CASSVARDTEAFF | TGTGCCAGCAGCGTAGCTAGAGATACTGAAGCTTTCTTT
TRBJ2-5 | TRBD1 | TRBV11-2 | NA | CASSLGGQGGQETQYF | TGTGCCAGCAGCTTAGGGGGACAGGGTGGACAAGAGACCCAGTACTTC
TRBJ2-3 | NA | TRBV29-1 | NA | CSVVGGSDTQYF | TGCAGCGTTGTCGGGGGATCAGATACGCAGTATTTT
TRBJ2-6 | TRBD1 | TRBV23-1 | NA | CASSQSRDLGVMTGEFGGANVLTF | TGCGCCAGCAGTCAATCAAGGGACCTCGGGGTCATGACAGGGGAGTTCGGAGGGGCCAACGTCCTGACTTTC
TRBJ2-1 | NA | TRBV6-6 | NA | CASSYLAGSSYNEQFF | TGTGCCAGCAGTTATCTGGCGGGAAGCTCCTACAATGAGCAGTTCTTC
TRBJ1-4 | TRBD1 | TRBV28 | NA | CASSETGVATNEKLFF | TGTGCCAGCAGTGAGACAGGGGTCGCAACTAATGAAAAACTGTTTTTT
TRBJ1-4 | NA | TRBV5-1 | few | CASSLGRGSQEKLFF | TGCGCCAGCAGCTTGGGTCGGGGATCTCAGGAAAAACTGTTTTTT
TRBJ1-1 | NA | TRBV18 | NA | CASSPSGLNTEAFF | TGTGCCAGCTCACCGTCAGGGTTGAACACTGAAGCTTTCTTT
TRBJ1-1 | TRBD1 | TRBV3-1/TRBV3-2 | NA | CASSQEAGQGGFGGQFQEAFF | TGTGCCAGCAGCCAAGAGGCTGGACAGGGGGGGTTTGGAGGTCAATTTCAGGAAGCTTTCTTT
TRBJ2-1 | TRBD2 | TRBV6-4 | few | CASSVGLAGAEQFF | TGTGCCAGCAGTGTTGGACTAGCGGGGGCTGAGCAGTTCTTC
TRBJ1-5 | TRBD1 | TRBV18 | NA | CASSSTGTENQPQHF | TGTGCCAGCTCATCCACCGGGACAGAGAATCAGCCCCAGCATTTT
TRBJ1-2 | NA | TRBV13 | NA | CASSRRGADYGYTF | TGTGCCAGCAGCCGCAGGGGAGCGGACTATGGCTACACCTTC
TRBJ2-6 | NA | TRBV11-2 | once | CASSLSSVTSGANVLTF | TGTGCCAGCAGCTTATCATCAGTTACGTCTGGGGCCAACGTCCTGACTTTC
TRBJ1-2 | NA | TRBV6-5 | NA | CASLIQVWDGYTF | TGTGCCAGCCTAATCCAGGTCTGGGATGGCTACACCTTC
TRBJ1-5 | NA | TRBV6-5 | NA | CASSYEGRGGPQHF | TGTGCCAGCAGTTACGAGGGCCGGGGTGGGCCCCAGCATTTT
TRBJ2-5 | TRBD1 | TRBV12-3/TRBV12-4 | NA | CASRRQGPETQYF | TGTGCCAGCAGACGACAGGGTCCAGAGACCCAGTACTTC
TRBJ1-1 | NA | TRBV27 | NA | CASSYRGSDYQAAFF | TGTGCCAGCAGTTACCGGGGGAGTGATTATCAGGCCGCTTTCTTT
TRBJ2-7 | TRBD1 | TRBV2 | NA | CASRERTGSYEQYF | TGTGCCAGCAGGGAGAGGACAGGCTCGTACGAGCAGTACTTC
TRBJ2-1 | TRBD2 | TRBV3-1/TRBV3-2 | NA | CASSHSSQRGNYNEQFF | TGTGCCAGCAGCCACTCTTCTCAGCGGGGGAATTACAATGAGCAGTTCTTC
TRBJ1-1 | TRBD1 | TRBV19 | NA | CASSLRDRENTEAFF | TGTGCCAGTAGCCTTAGGGACAGAGAGAACACTGAAGCTTTCTTT
TRBJ1-4 | NA | TRBV30 | NA | CAWSQTDNFEKLFF | TGTGCCTGGAGTCAGACAGACAACTTTGAAAAACTGTTTTTT
TRBJ2-2 | NA | TRBV28 | once | CASSLPLATGELFF | TGTGCCAGCAGTTTACCGCTGGCCACCGGGGAGCTGTTTTTT
TRBJ2-7 | NA | TRBV2 | NA | CASSSQAYEQYF | TGTGCCAGCAGTTCACAGGCCTACGAGCAGTACTTC
TRBJ1-6 | NA | TRBV9 | NA | CASSESTVEGSSPLHF | TGTGCCAGCAGCGAATCCACAGTGGAAGGAAGTTCACCCCTCCACTTT